The 14 T cell receptor beta chains listed next were all sequenced from one sample in a study of CD8 T cells in Susac syndrome. An input of roughly 0.5 to 1 ug of RNA was subjected to reverse transcription using random hexamers. TCRdb called the immunoSEQ multiplex PCR reads again in MiXCR, with one record for every CDR3 protein. The repertoire holds roughly 150,000 distinct CDR3 sequences, with just under 97% as singletons. Sequencing was performed on CD8+ T cells from PBMCs. These receptors originate from a human donor with multiple sclerosis.

The gene calls are TRBV7-2 and TRBJ2-7; D is unresolved. The CDR3 runs 13 residues. Trimming stripped 1 base from V and 3 bases from J, with 7 bases between. Germline lookup yields CDR1 SGHTA and CDR2 FQGNSA. The CDR3 loop is CASSLEVSYEQYV. DNA for the CDR3: TGTGCCAGCAGCTTAGAGGTGAGCTACGAGCAGTACGTC.

V is TRBV18 and J is TRBJ1-2, with D unresolved. CDR1 and CDR2 (germline): KGHSH, LQKENI. The CDR3 is 14 amino acids. Deletions cut 3 bases from V and 4 bases from J, with 12 bases between. CDR3 amino acids: CASSPPDRGYGYTF. As DNA, the CDR3 is TGTGCCAGCTCACCTCCCGACCGGGGCTATGGCTACACCTTC.

DNA of the CDR3: TGTGCCAGCAGTGAACTCAGGACCTACGAGCAGTACGTC. This codes for CASSELRTYEQYV. V and J are TRBV6-1 and TRBJ2-7; D is unresolved. The CDR3 is 13 residues long. V shed 2 bases and J shed 2 bases, with 7 bases lying between them. Per the germline V gene, CDR1 is MNHNS and CDR2 is SASEGT.

V gene TRBV7-2 combines with J gene TRBJ2-7; TRBD1 or TRBD2 may be the D gene (5 bases each). V was clipped by 0 bases and J by 3 bases, with 12 bases between them. The CDR3 runs to 15 residues. Germline loops: CDR1 SGHTA, CDR2 FQGNSA. For the CDR3, the DNA is TGTGCCAGCAGCTTAGCGGGACCGGACGGCTACGAGCAGTACGTC. Protein product: CASSLAGPDGYEQYV.

The chain couples TRBV9 to TRBJ2-5; 8 bases line up with TRBD1. Trimming at V came to 7 bases and at J to 5 bases, leaving 7 bases not matched to a gene. The CDR3 is 13 residues long. Germline V gene sequence: CDR1 SGDLS, CDR2 YYNGEE. The CDR3 DNA reads TGTGCCAGCTATCCCGGGACAGGCGAGACCCAGTACTTC. The encoded protein is CASYPGTGETQYF.

The chain joins TRBV29-1 to TRBJ2-3; TRBD1 agrees at 8 bases. Germline V gene data show CDR1 as SQVTM and CDR2 as ANQGSEA. With 0 bases clipped from V and 1 base from J, the junction kept 3 bases outside the gene matches. This CDR3 has 15 residues. CDR3 sequence (DNA): TGCAGCGTTGAAGAGGCAGGGGGCGGCACAGATACGCAGTATTTT. This encodes CSVEEAGGGTDTQYF.

This rearrangement joins TRBV7-9 to TRBJ2-3; D is ambiguous. V gave up 5 bases and J gave up 3 bases, with 6 bases separating them. The length of the CDR3 is 12 residues. The germline gives CDR1 SEHNR, CDR2 FQNEAQ (reference sequence). The CDR3 nucleotides are TGTGCCAGCAGCGCTATTACAGATACGCAGTATTTT. As protein: CASSAITDTQYF.

This clonotype was seen once. J is TRBJ1-2 and V is TRBV20-1, with D perhaps TRBD1 (5 bases). CDR3 length equals 15 residues. Germline V lookup: CDR1 DFQATT, CDR2 SNEGSKA (reference sequence). Trimming shortened V by 1 base and J by 3 bases, and 15 bases separated the two germline ends. CDR3 sequence reads: CSARGRSGPYYGYTF. The CDR3 bases are TGCAGTGCTAGAGGGCGCTCGGGACCTTACTATGGCTACACCTTC.

The V call is TRBV4-1, the J call TRBJ1-5, with D unclear. V gave up 4 bases and J gave up 7 bases, with 11 bases separating them. CDR1 and CDR2 (germline): MGHRA, YSYEKL. The CDR3 is 13 residues long. CDR3 DNA sequence: TGCGCCAGCAGCCCTCCGTCTGGGCAGCCCCAGCATTTT. It translates to CASSPPSGQPQHF.

This clonotype was observed once. The V and J genes are TRBV13 and TRBJ1-1, with 7 bases fitting TRBD1. Germline loops: CDR1 PRHDT, CDR2 FYEKMQ (reference sequence). The trim removed 5 bases at V and 0 bases at J, leaving 3 bases unmatched. CDR3 size: 14 residues. CDR3 nucleotides: TGTGCCAGCAGCATGGGACAGCTGAACACTGAAGCTTTCTTT. Its protein is CASSMGQLNTEAFF.

The chain uses TRBV7-8 and TRBJ2-3; tentative D call: TRBD2 (6 bases). Between the trimmed V and J ends, which lost 8 bases and 5 bases, there was a span of 20 bases. Germline CDR1 is SGHVS and CDR2 is FQNEAQ. CDR3 length: 15 residues. The CDR3 loop is CASGTARRDRDTQYF. CDR3 in DNA: TGTGCCAGCGGCACCGCTCGGCGGGACCGAGATACGCAGTATTTT.

This clonotype was observed once. This chain connects TRBV2 to TRBJ1-2; D is uncertain. CDR3 size: 14 residues. V was shortened by 4 bases and J by 2 bases, with 11 bases between the two germline ends. Germline V gene data show CDR1 as SNHLY and CDR2 as FYNNEI. The CDR3 DNA reads as TGTGCCAGCAGTGTACGCGTTTCAAACTATGGCTACACCTTC. It yields the protein CASSVRVSNYGYTF.

The rearrangement joins TRBV19 to TRBJ1-2; D possibly corresponds to TRBD1 (6 bases). The CDR3 sequence is 14 residues long. The germline CDR1 and CDR2 sequences are LNHDA and SQIVND (reference sequence). Trimming removed 6 bases from V and 6 bases from J, with 17 bases in between. CDR3 in DNA: TGTGCCAGTAGCAAACAGGGAACATTGAATGGCTACACCTTC. Translation: CASSKQGTLNGYTF.

The chain couples TRBV15 to TRBJ2-7, with D perhaps TRBD1 or TRBD2 (6 bases each). This CDR3 is 15 amino acids long. The V gene lost 3 bases and the J gene lost 9 bases, with 21 bases spanning the gap. Germline V gives CDR1 LNHNV, CDR2 YYDKDF (reference sequence). The DNA of the CDR3 is TGTGCCACCAGCAGGGGGGGCACGACTAGTCCCTCGCAGTACTTC. This gives the protein CATSRGGTTSPSQYF. Complete variable domain (other parts from reference TRBV15 and TRBJ2-7): DAMVIQNPRYQVTQFGKPVTLSCSQTLNHNVMYWYQQKSSQAPKLLFHYYDKDFNNEADTPDNFQSRRPNTSFCFLDIRSPGLGDTAMYLCATSRGGTTSPSQYFGPGTRLTVT.